This T cell receptor beta chain was documented in a study of cytomegalovirus exposure and HLA in healthy donors. The germline V and J ends were trimmed by 4 bases and 4 bases, with 20 bases remaining between them. The germline V gene encodes CDR1 SQVTM and CDR2 ANQGSEA. The CDR3 sequence is 16 residues long. A multiplex PCR was run with 60 Vbeta primers and 13 Jbeta primers. The method was immunoSEQ multiplex PCR; TCRdb's version includes in-frame clones alone and lacks a portion of them. Of 55,000 to 80,000 clones in the sample, approximately 71% were seen once. The sequenced sample was PBMCs. The rearrangement uses TRBV29-1 and TRBJ1-5; no clear D. The sequence came from a man aged 60 to 75 in good health and CMV-seropositive. Here the CDR3 DNA reads TGCAGCGTTGTGGTGAGGGTCCGCGGAAAAAATCAGCCCCAGCATTTT. Translating gives CSVVVRVRGKNQPQHF.